One sample yielded the 25 T cell receptor beta chains listed below, sequenced in a study of blood T cell repertoires in COVID-19 (TCRdb year 2020). The receptor library was made with the immunoSEQ multiplex PCR assay. TCRdb provides this immuneACCESS table in a form limited to in-frame rearrangements. Some clones are lacking; in checked studies, under half of them reflect an unresolved V gene, and why the rest are absent is not known. A total of around 450,000 clones appear in this sample, roughly 87% of them only once. Together, the top ten hold under 2.5% of the sample. What was sequenced was PBMCs or T cells enriched from blood (not recorded which). These receptors came from a woman aged 18 to 35 with acute COVID-19.

The rearrangement joins TRBV14 to TRBJ1-2; D unclear. CDR1 is SGHDN and CDR2 is FVKESK in the germline V gene. With 0 bases removed from V and 8 bases from J, the gap between germline ends came to 13 bases. There are 14 residues in the CDR3. CDR3 nucleotide sequence: TGTGCCAGCAGCCAAGATTTCCTCTCCCCGGGCTACACCTTC. Its protein is CASSQDFLSPGYTF.

This clone appeared once. The V and J genes are TRBV14 and TRBJ2-3; perhaps TRBD1 as D (5 bases). The germline CDR1 and CDR2 sequences are SGHDN and FVKESK. This CDR3 is built from 14 residues. V lost 2 bases, J lost 8 bases, and 14 bases lay in between. This chain's CDR3 is CASSQIAHRGTQYF. As DNA, the CDR3 is TGTGCCAGCAGCCAAATTGCCCATAGGGGTACGCAGTATTTT.

The chain combines TRBV10-1 with TRBJ2-1, with TRBD2 matching over 8 bases. V lost 10 bases, J lost 14 bases, and 10 bases stayed unmatched. This CDR3 spans 11 amino acids. Germline lookup yields CDR1 WNHNN and CDR2 SYGVQD (reference sequence). The CDR3 protein is CATITGTREFF. Here the CDR3 DNA reads TGCGCCACTATTACCGGGACTAGGGAGTTCTTC.

The chain links TRBV3-1 (or the pseudogene TRBV3-2) to TRBJ2-1, with D possibly matching TRBD2 (5 bases). This CDR3 contains 15 residues. With 1 base removed from V and 4 bases from J, the gap between germline ends came to 11 bases. Germline V gene sequence: CDR1 LGHDT, CDR2 YNNKEL (reference sequence). In nucleotides, the CDR3 is TGTGCCAGCAGCCAAGCGATTACGGGGTACAATGAGCAGTTCTTC. This codes for CASSQAITGYNEQFF.

The chain couples TRBV15 to TRBJ1-5; D is uncertain. Germline V gene lookup returns CDR1 LNHNV and CDR2 YYDKDF (reference sequence). The CDR3 spans 13 residues. V lost 0 bases and J 4 bases, leaving 4 bases between the germline ends. CDR3 loop: CATSRDRNQPQHF. The DNA of the CDR3 is TGTGCCACCAGCAGAGACCGGAATCAGCCCCAGCATTTT. Combining the CDR3 with reference TRBV15 and TRBJ1-5 gives the whole variable domain DAMVIQNPRYQVTQFGKPVTLSCSQTLNHNVMYWYQQKSSQAPKLLFHYYDKDFNNEADTPDNFQSRRPNTSFCFLDIRSPGLGDTAMYLCATSRDRNQPQHFGDGTRLSIL.

This sequence joins TRBV6-5 and TRBJ1-3; D is perhaps TRBD1 (5 bases). The CDR3 length is 12 residues. Per germline, CDR1 MNHEY and CDR2 SVGAGI. V lost 7 bases, J lost 4 bases, and 8 bases lay in between. CDR3 region: CASMGPGNTIYF. Written as DNA, the CDR3 is TGTGCCAGCATGGGGCCCGGAAACACCATATATTTT.

This chain joins TRBV29-1 and TRBJ2-3; D gene ambiguous. Germline CDR1 and CDR2: SQVTM and ANQGSEA. The V gene lost 3 bases and the J gene lost 0 bases, with 4 bases spanning the gap. The CDR3 covers 12 residues. CDR3 DNA: TGCAGCGTTGAGGCCAGCACAGATACGCAGTATTTT. Its protein is CSVEASTDTQYF.

This clone was found a few times. The sample has other DNA sequences that encode this CDR3 too. The V and J genes are TRBV3-1 (or the pseudogene TRBV3-2) and TRBJ2-5; unclear D gene. With 1 base removed from V and 5 bases from J, the gap between germline ends came to 5 bases. The CDR3 totals 12 residues. Germline values: CDR1 LGHDT, CDR2 YNNKEL (reference sequence). The CDR3 sequence: CASSQVSETQYF. CDR3 nucleotides: TGTGCCAGCAGCCAAGTCTCCGAGACCCAGTACTTC.

V and J are TRBV5-6 and TRBJ2-1; 11 bases line up with TRBD2. V shed 4 bases and J 4 bases; nucleotides not matched to a gene: 7. Germline V gene data show CDR1 as SGHDT and CDR2 as YYEEEE. The CDR3 is 16 amino acids. CDR3 nucleotide sequence: TGTGCCAGCAGCCCCTTAACTAGCGGGAGTTACAATGAGCAGTTCTTC. Its protein is CASSPLTSGSYNEQFF.

The V gene is TRBV18, the J gene TRBJ1-6, with D hard to call. This CDR3 region has 15 residues. V was cut by 5 bases and J by 7 bases, with 15 bases left in between. Germline CDR1 KGHSH, CDR2 LQKENI. Here the CDR3 reads CASSTGSERNSPLHF. CDR3 sequence (DNA): TGTGCCAGCTCAACGGGGTCAGAGAGGAATTCACCCCTCCACTTT.

The genes are TRBV2 and TRBJ2-3, with D possibly being TRBD1 (6 bases). The germline V gene has CDR1 SNHLY and CDR2 FYNNEI. The V end lost 3 bases, the J end lost 7 bases, and 17 bases lay between the germline ends. The CDR3 has 15 amino acids. Written as DNA, the CDR3 is TGTGCCAGCAGTGATAAGGGGGTAATATTAAATACGCAGTATTTT. This encodes CASSDKGVILNTQYF.

This clone has only one observation. This sequence joins TRBV5-4 and TRBJ1-2; 9 bases line up with TRBD1. Germline trimming cut 5 bases from V and 4 bases from J; bases unmatched to any gene: 9. Germline V gene sequence: CDR1 SGHNT, CDR2 YYREEE (reference sequence). This CDR3 has 15 amino acids. The CDR3 sequence is CASRFRTGEFYGYTF. The DNA for the CDR3 is TGTGCCAGCAGATTCCGGACAGGGGAATTCTATGGCTACACCTTC.

The chain carries TRBV25-1 and TRBJ2-7, with 7 bases matching TRBD1. This CDR3 has 13 amino acids. Per the germline V gene, CDR1 is MGHDK and CDR2 is SYGVNS. Losses at the gene ends were 3 bases for V and 1 base for J; bases not matched to a gene: 0. CDR3 residues: CASSDRGSYEQYF. Here the CDR3 DNA reads TGTGCCAGCAGTGACAGGGGGTCCTACGAGCAGTACTTC.

This chain joins TRBV2 and TRBJ2-1; 11 bases are shared with TRBD2. The CDR3 runs to 18 residues. Germline V gives CDR1 SNHLY, CDR2 FYNNEI. V gave up 5 bases and J gave up 0 bases; unmatched junction bases: 9. For the CDR3, the DNA is TGTGCCAGCAGTTCGACTAGCGGGGCGTTTAGCTCCTACAATGAGCAGTTCTTC. This gives the protein CASSSTSGAFSSYNEQFF.

The chain couples TRBV7-9 to TRBJ2-2; TRBD1 agrees at 7 bases. The CDR3 is 16 amino acids. Germline-derived CDR1 and CDR2 are SEHNR and FQNEAQ (reference sequence). V lost 5 bases, J lost 2 bases, and 8 bases stayed unmatched. The CDR3 region is CASSHRDSLNTGELFF. The CDR3 nucleotides are TGTGCCAGCAGCCATCGGGACAGTTTAAACACCGGGGAGCTGTTTTTT.

The V gene is TRBV28, the J gene TRBJ1-5; possibly TRBD1 for D (5 bases). The CDR3 extends over 15 amino acids. V lost 3 bases and J lost 0, with 9 bases in between. CDR1 and CDR2 (germline): MDHEN, SYDVKM. The DNA for the CDR3 is TGTGCCAGCAGTTTGGGGCAGATTAGCAATCAGCCCCAGCATTTT. Translating gives CASSLGQISNQPQHF.

The table lists this clone with a count of one. The CDR3 here is CASSSQGFPEAFF. The CDR3 nucleotides read TGTGCCAGCAGCTCGCAGGGGTTCCCTGAAGCTTTCTTT. The rearrangement links TRBV5-4 to TRBJ1-1, with a weak D call TRBD1 (6 bases). This CDR3 spans 13 amino acids. Germline CDR1 and CDR2: SGHNT and YYREEE (reference sequence). V was cut by 3 bases and J by 6 bases, with 12 bases left in between.

This clone was detected a few times. The chain combines TRBV7-9 with TRBJ1-1, with D perhaps matching TRBD1 (6 bases). Trimming took off 5 bases at V and 4 bases at J, with 17 bases between the two ends. The CDR3 length is 15 residues. From germline, CDR1 is SEHNR and CDR2 FQNEAQ (reference sequence). CDR3 sequence: CASSPTTTRGTEAFF. The CDR3 bases are TGTGCCAGCAGCCCAACGACCACCAGGGGCACTGAAGCTTTCTTT. The full variable domain, in which reference TRBV7-9 and TRBJ1-1 provide the parts outside the CDR3, is DTGVSQNPRHKITKRGQNVTFRCDPISEHNRLYWYRQTLGQGPEFLTYFQNEAQLEKSRLLSDRFSAERPKGSFSTLEIQRTEQGDSAMYLCASSPTTTRGTEAFFGQGTRLTVV.

This chain connects TRBV7-3 to TRBJ2-1; 9 bases match TRBD1. This CDR3 contains 13 residues. V dropped 2 bases and J dropped 7; count of bases not matched to a gene: 0. CDR1 and CDR2 from the germline V gene are SGHTA and FQGTGA. The CDR3 reads CASSLGQGNEQFF. CDR3 in DNA: TGTGCCAGCAGCTTAGGACAGGGGAATGAGCAGTTCTTC.

The J gene is TRBJ2-2, the V gene TRBV10-3; 8 bases are shared with TRBD1. The CDR3 sequence is 14 residues long. Per germline, CDR1 ENHRY and CDR2 SYGVKD. The V and J ends lost 10 bases and 7 bases, in that order; junction bases with no gene match: 11. The CDR3 bases are TGTGCCACCAGACAGGGGATAGAGAACGGGGAGCTGTTTTTT. Residues: CATRQGIENGELFF.

This clone has more than one count but fewer than ten. V and J are TRBV24-1 and TRBJ2-1; 9 positions agree with TRBD2. Germline loops: CDR1 KGHDR, CDR2 SFDVKD. The CDR3 covers 15 residues. V lost 4 bases, J lost 6 bases, and 6 bases stayed unmatched. The CDR3: CATSDQRGAANEQFF. For the CDR3, the DNA is TGTGCCACCAGTGACCAGCGGGGGGCGGCCAATGAGCAGTTCTTC.

The chain recombines TRBV2 with TRBJ1-2; the D gene is possibly TRBD1 (5 bases). Germline CDR1 SNHLY, CDR2 FYNNEI. V gave up 1 base and J gave up 4 bases, with 10 bases separating them. The CDR3 runs 14 residues. This CDR3 is CASSEGGLVYGYTF. The CDR3 nucleotides read TGTGCCAGCAGTGAAGGGGGCCTGGTCTATGGCTACACCTTC. The full variable domain, with the rest looked up from reference TRBV2 and TRBJ1-2, is EPEVTQTPSHQVTQMGQEVILRCVPISNHLYFYWYRQILGQKVEFLVSFYNNEISEKSEIFDDQFSVERPDGSNFTLKIRSTKLEDSAMYFCASSEGGLVYGYTFGSGTRLTVV.

This clone was seen only a few times. This chain links TRBV5-1 with TRBJ1-2; the D gene is possibly TRBD1 (6 bases). Germline V gene lookup returns CDR1 SGHRS and CDR2 YFSETQ. V lost 4 bases to trimming and J lost 6 bases, with 13 bases between them. The CDR3 runs to 13 residues. CDR3 region: CASSPVQGNGYTF. The CDR3 coding sequence is TGCGCCAGCAGCCCGGTCCAGGGGAATGGCTACACCTTC.

The chain carries TRBV28 and TRBJ1-2, with 9 bases aligning to TRBD1. With 6 bases clipped from V and 12 bases from J, the junction kept 11 bases outside the gene matches. The CDR3 is 13 amino acids. Germline loops: CDR1 MDHEN, CDR2 SYDVKM. The CDR3 protein is CASRGTGSGGNTF. The CDR3 DNA reads as TGTGCCAGCAGAGGGACAGGGTCTGGAGGCAACACCTTC.

This chain joins TRBV25-1 and TRBJ1-1, with D tentatively TRBD1 (6 bases). The CDR3 loop spans 13 amino acids. Between the trimmed V and J ends, which lost 5 bases and 4 bases, there was a span of 11 bases. CDR1 and CDR2 (germline): MGHDK, SYGVNS. The CDR3, as DNA: TGTGCCAGCAGTAAAGTGGGGGCCACTGAAGCTTTCTTT. This sequence encodes CASSKVGATEAFF.